This T cell receptor (beta chain) was profiled in a study of shared clonotypes between healthy human individuals. Notes on the study in general: In contrast to clonotypes shared by all four donors, non-shared clonotypes had lower generation probabilities.

In the sorted-subset replicate PCRs, approximately 200 ng DNA, 25,000 to 35,000 T cell genomes, was used. Produced via immunoSEQ multiplex PCR; TCRdb's table is partial and in-frame only. Of around 100,000 clones in the sample, roughly 69% were seen once. This clone has a count of ten or more. Its antigen is as yet unknown. The V end lost 4 bases, the J end lost 2 bases, and 13 bases lay between the germline ends. CDR1 and CDR2 from the germline V gene are SEHNR and FQNEAQ (reference sequence). The CDR3 sequence is 15 residues long. Specimen: memory CD8+ T cells sorted from blood. Subset noted: CD45RO+ cells pooled with CCR7-negative TemRA cells. The source is a man aged 25-45 years in good health. This chain uses TRBV7-9 with TRBJ2-3, with D perhaps matching TRBD2 (5 bases). CDR3 sequence reads: CASSSTRVYTDTQYF. The CDR3 DNA follows: TGTGCCAGCAGCTCGACGAGGGTCTACACAGATACGCAGTATTTT.